This T cell receptor beta chain is from a study of T cell responses to AZD1222 COVID-19 vaccine. At the level of the study: Whether given at about 4 or about 12 weeks, second doses were pooled. Overall study findings and caveats: Baseline seropositivity characterized only a handful of AZD1222 recipients. Donors were chiefly white British, with a greater number of females, and clonal diversity was perhaps underestimated. Spike-specific TCR breadth and depth both grew after two AZD1222 doses.

About this clone itself: The target antigen is unknown.

Sequenced by immunoSEQ multiplex PCR; TCRdb stores in-frame clones only, minus some. Of approximately 100,000 clones listed, approximately 91% are singletons. The germline V gene has CDR1 MNHNS and CDR2 SASEGT. V was trimmed by 0 bases and J by 4 bases, leaving 10 bases between them. The CDR3 has 15 residues. Sequences were derived from peripheral blood, sampled on day 0 of AZD1222 vaccination. The receptor's source is an adult in good health. The V call is TRBV6-1, the J call TRBJ1-5, with D perhaps matching TRBD1 (6 bases). The CDR3, as DNA: TGTGCCAGCAGTGAAGCTTTGAGGGGGAATCAGCCCCAGCATTTT. This gives the protein CASSEALRGNQPQHF.